Given below is one TCR beta chain in context. Antigen: not known. One end of the junction fails to match germline, which may point to a read error. This specimen comes from a study of blood T cells in healthy people across ages. Study observations and caveats: Strong correlation was found linking TCR beta diversity to naive T cell percentage. Underestimates were what the diversity estimates from one million T cells were considered to be. Per million T cells, TCR beta diversity dropped about linearly as age rose.

CDR3 length: 19 residues. Germline lookup yields CDR1 MNHEY and CDR2 SVGEGT. The use of a sample-barcoded 5' primer and a J-beta primer mix characterized a second PCR of about 7 to 12 cycles. A template-switch adaptor containing 12 random nucleotides labeled each cDNA molecule. TCRdb passed the 5' RACE reads through MiXCR, listing each CDR3 protein once. The sample contains 1.5 million to 2 million distinct CDR3 sequences, 28% of which appear only once. The V gene is TRBV6-2 or TRBV6-3, the J gene TRBJ2-7, with 8 nucleotides matching TRBD2. Matching the DNA end better, TRBJ2-5 makes the J call doubtful. Source material: blood. This TCR was recovered from a young woman in good health. The CDR3 sequence: CASSYGATRAGLVQGTQYF. CDR3 coding DNA: TGTGCCAGCAGTTACGGGGCGACCCGAGCGGGACTAGTGCAAGGGACCCAGTACTTC.